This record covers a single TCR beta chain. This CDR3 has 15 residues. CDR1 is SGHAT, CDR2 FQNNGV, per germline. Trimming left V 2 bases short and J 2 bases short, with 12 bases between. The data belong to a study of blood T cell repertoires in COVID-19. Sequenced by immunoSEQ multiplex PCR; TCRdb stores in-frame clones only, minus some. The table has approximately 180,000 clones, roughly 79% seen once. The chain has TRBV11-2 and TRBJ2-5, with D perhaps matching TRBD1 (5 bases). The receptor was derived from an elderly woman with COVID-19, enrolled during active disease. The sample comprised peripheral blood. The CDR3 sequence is CASSLSNRPQETQYF. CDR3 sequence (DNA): TGTGCCAGCAGCTTATCAAACAGGCCGCAAGAGACCCAGTACTTC.